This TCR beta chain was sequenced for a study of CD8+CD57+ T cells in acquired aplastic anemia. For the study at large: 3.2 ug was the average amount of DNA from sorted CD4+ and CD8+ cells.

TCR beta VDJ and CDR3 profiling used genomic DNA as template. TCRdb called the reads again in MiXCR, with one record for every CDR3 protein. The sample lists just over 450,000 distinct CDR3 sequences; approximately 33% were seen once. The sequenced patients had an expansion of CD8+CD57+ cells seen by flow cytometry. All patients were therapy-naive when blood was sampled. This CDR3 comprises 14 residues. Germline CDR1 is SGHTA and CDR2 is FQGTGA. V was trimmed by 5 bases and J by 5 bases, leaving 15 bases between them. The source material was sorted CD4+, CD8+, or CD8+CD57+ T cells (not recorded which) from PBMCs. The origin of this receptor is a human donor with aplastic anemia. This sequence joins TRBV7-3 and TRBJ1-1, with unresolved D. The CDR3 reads CASSPTPGGTEAFF. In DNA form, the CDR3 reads TGTGCCAGCAGCCCAACCCCGGGTGGGACTGAAGCTTTCTTT.